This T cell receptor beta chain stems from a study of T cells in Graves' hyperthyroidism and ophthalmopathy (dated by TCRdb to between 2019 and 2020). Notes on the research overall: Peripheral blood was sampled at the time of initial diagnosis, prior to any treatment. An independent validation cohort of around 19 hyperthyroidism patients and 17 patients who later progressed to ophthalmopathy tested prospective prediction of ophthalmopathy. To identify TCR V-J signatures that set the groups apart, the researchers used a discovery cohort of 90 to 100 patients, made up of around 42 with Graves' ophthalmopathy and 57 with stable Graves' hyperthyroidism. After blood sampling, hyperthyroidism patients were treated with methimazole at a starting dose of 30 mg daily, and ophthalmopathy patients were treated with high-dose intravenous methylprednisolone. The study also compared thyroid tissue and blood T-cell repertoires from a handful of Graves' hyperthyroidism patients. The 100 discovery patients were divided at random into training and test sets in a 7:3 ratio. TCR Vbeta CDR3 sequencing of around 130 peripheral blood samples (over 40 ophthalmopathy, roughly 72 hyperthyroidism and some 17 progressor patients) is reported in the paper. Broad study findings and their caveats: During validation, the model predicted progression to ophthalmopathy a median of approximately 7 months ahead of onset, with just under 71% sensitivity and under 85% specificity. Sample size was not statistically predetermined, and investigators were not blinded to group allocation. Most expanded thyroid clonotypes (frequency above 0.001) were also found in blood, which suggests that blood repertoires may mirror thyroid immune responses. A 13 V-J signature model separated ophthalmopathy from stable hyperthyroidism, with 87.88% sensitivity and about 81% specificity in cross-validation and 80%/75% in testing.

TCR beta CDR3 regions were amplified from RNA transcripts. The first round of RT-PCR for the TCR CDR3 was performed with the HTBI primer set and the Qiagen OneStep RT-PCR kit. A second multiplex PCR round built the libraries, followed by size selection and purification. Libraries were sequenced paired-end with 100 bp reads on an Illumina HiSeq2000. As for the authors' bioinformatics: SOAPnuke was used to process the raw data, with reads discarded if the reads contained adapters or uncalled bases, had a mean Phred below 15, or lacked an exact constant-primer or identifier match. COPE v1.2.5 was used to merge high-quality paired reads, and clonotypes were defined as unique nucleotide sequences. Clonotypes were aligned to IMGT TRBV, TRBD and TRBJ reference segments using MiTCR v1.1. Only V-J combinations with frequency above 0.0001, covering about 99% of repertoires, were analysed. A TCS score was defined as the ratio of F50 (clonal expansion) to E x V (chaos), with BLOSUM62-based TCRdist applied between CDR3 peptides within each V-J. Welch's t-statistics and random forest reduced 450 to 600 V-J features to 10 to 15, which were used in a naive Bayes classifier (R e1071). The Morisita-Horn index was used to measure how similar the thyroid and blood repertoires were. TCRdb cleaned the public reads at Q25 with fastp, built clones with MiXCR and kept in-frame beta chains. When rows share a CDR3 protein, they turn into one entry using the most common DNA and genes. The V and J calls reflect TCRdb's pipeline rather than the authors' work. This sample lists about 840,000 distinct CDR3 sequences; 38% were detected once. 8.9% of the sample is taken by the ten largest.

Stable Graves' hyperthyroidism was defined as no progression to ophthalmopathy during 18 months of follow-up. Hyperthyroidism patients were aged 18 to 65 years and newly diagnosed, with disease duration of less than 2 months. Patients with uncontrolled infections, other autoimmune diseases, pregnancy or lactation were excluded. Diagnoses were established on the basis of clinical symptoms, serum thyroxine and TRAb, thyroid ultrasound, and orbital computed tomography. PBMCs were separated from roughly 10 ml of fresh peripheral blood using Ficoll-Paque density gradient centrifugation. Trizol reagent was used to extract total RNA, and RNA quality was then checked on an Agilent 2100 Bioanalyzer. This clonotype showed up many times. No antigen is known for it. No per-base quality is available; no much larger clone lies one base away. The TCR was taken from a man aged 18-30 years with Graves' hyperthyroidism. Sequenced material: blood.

CDR3 protein: CATSTGTEFYEQYF. The nucleotides read TGTGCCACCAGCACCGGGACAGAATTCTACGAGCAGTACTTC. The rearranged chain carries TRBV15 and TRBJ2-7; TRBD1 fits 7 bases in the junction. From its cysteine to its phenylalanine, the CDR3 spans 14 amino acids. Kept here is only the CDR3 DNA, which spans 42 bases and is read in frame from base 1. The germline V gene (reference sequence) gives CDR1 as LNHNV and CDR2 as YYDKDF. V has 4 bases trimmed and J has 3 bases trimmed; junction bases matching no gene number 6.